This T cell receptor beta chain was sequenced in a study of T cells after yellow fever vaccination. Study observations and caveats: Weaker, the secondary response had a peak occurring faster, on day 5 versus 15. Repertoires sorted by FACS could include abundant clonotypes that are contaminants from the bulk population. Clonotypes appearing in both CD4 and CD8 compartments existed, and their share was small.

V was pared by 5 bases and J by 2 bases, with 15 bases between. The V gene's germline CDR1 is SGHTA and CDR2 FQGTGA. The CDR3 length is 15 residues. With respect to this clonotype: Its antigen remains unidentified.

TCRdb analysed the 5' RACE reads with MiXCR anew, one entry per CDR3 protein. Of approximately 120,000 distinct CDR3 sequences listed, approximately 8.4% were seen once; the top ten hold under 40%. The source of this sequence is a man younger than 35 who received the YFV17D yellow fever vaccine. The source was CD8+ T cells sorted from PBMCs, collected on the day of the yellow fever booster vaccination. The rearrangement joins TRBV7-3 to TRBJ2-5, with D tentatively TRBD1 (5 bases). The CDR3 sequence is CASSPWGSPQETQYF. As DNA, the CDR3 is TGTGCCAGCAGCCCATGGGGCAGTCCGCAAGAGACCCAGTACTTC.